This T cell receptor beta chain was identified in a study of blood T cell repertoires in COVID-19. In the study overall: The United States, Italy and Spain provided the acute and convalescent COVID-19 samples. The cDNA or gDNA used as material had been derived from T cells, B-cell-depleted T cells, or PBMCs.

In the authors' methods: Reference gene primers were amplified, and this amplification served to estimate nucleated cell counts. Assay: immunoSEQ multiplex PCR; the TCRdb copy retains only in-frame clones and omits some. V and J calls plus clone size are reproduced from that table; the DNA served to infer D and trimming. The repertoire consists of 30,000 to 35,000 clones, with over 90% occurring once and the leading ten covering more than 4%. This clone was detected once. This CDR3 contains 15 residues. The V end was cut by 3 bases, the J end by 8 bases, with 14 bases between. Germline CDR1 SNHLY, CDR2 FYNNEI.

The rearrangement joins TRBV2 to TRBJ1-6; unclear D gene. This sequence was found in a human donor in a cohort sampled during active COVID-19. Sequenced input: peripheral blood. The CDR3 bases are TGTGCCAGCAGTGAGAAGACTCAATCAGATTCACCCCTCCACTTT. Translation gives CASSEKTQSDSPLHF. Full variable domain (remainder filled in from reference TRBV2 and TRBJ1-6): EPEVTQTPSHQVTQMGQEVILRCVPISNHLYFYWYRQILGQKVEFLVSFYNNEISEKSEIFDDQFSVERPDGSNFTLKIRSTKLEDSAMYFCASSEKTQSDSPLHFGNGTRLTVT.